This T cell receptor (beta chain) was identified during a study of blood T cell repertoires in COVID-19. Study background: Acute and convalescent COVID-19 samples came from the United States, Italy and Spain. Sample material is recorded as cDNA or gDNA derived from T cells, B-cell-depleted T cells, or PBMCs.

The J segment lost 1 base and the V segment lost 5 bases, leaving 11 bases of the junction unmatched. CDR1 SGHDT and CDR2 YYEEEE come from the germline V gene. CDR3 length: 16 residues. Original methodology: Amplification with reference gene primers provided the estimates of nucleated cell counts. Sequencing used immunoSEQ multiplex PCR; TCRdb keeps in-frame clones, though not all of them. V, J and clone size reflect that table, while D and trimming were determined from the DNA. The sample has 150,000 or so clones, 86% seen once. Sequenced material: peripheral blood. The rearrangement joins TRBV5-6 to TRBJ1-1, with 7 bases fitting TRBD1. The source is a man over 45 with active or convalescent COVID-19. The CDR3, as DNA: TGTGCCAGCAGGGCGACGTACAGGGGCGCGAACACTGAAGCTTTCTTT. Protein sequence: CASRATYRGANTEAFF.